This T cell receptor (beta chain) was captured in a study of blood T cell repertoires in COVID-19. Trimming removed 7 bases at V and 7 bases at J, with 23 bases between. Germline-derived CDR1 and CDR2 are SNHLY and FYNNEI. CDR3 size: 16 residues. Original data processing: Scientists estimated how many nucleated cells there were by amplifying reference gene primers. This table comes from immunoSEQ multiplex PCR, and its TCRdb copy is limited to in-frame clones, with some not included. Clone size and V and J calls were adopted from that table, with D and trimming inferred from the DNA. This table has roughly 170,000 clones, 65% to 85% appearing once. Participants were aged roughly 18 to 90 years, lived in around 22 US areas, and enrolled virtually. Cohort assignment relied on participant-reported clinical history.

The V call is TRBV2, the J call TRBJ1-5, with a weak D call TRBD1 (6 bases). Sequences were obtained from PBMCs or T cells enriched from blood (not recorded which). The clonotype comes from a woman aged 40 to 50 with acute COVID-19. This CDR3 is CASKGVTTSPGQPQHF. The CDR3 bases are TGTGCCAGCAAGGGGGTCACGACGTCGCCGGGGCAGCCCCAGCATTTT. The whole variable domain, remainder taken from reference TRBV2 and TRBJ1-5, is EPEVTQTPSHQVTQMGQEVILRCVPISNHLYFYWYRQILGQKVEFLVSFYNNEISEKSEIFDDQFSVERPDGSNFTLKIRSTKLEDSAMYFCASKGVTTSPGQPQHFGDGTRLSIL.